The 32 T cell receptor beta chains reported below all come from one sample, sequenced in a study of blood T cell repertoires in COVID-19. Data came from immunoSEQ multiplex PCR; TCRdb stores just in-frame clones and leaves some out. The sample has roughly 76,000 clones, more than 75% seen once. Material: peripheral blood. These receptors originate from a man aged 50-59 years with acute or convalescent COVID-19.

This chain links TRBV5-5 with TRBJ2-7; possible D gene TRBD2, 6 bases. This CDR3 has 14 residues. CDR1 and CDR2 (germline): SGHKS, YYEKEE (reference sequence). The V end lost 4 bases, the J end lost 2 bases, and 13 bases lay between the germline ends. CDR3 amino acids: CASSQGLLPYEQYF. The CDR3 bases are TGTGCCAGCAGCCAGGGACTCCTCCCCTACGAGCAGTACTTC.

This rearrangement joins TRBV28 to TRBJ2-5; 8 nucleotides match TRBD2. This CDR3 has 16 amino acids. Trimming cost V 4 bases and J 3 bases; bases outside gene matches: 10. CDR1 MDHEN and CDR2 SYDVKM come from the germline V gene. Written as DNA, the CDR3 is TGTGCCAGCAGTTGGGGCTGGGGTAGCGGGAAAGAGACCCAGTACTTC. It yields the protein CASSWGWGSGKETQYF. The complete variable domain, with remaining parts taken from reference TRBV28 and TRBJ2-5, reads DVKVTQSSRYLVKRTGEKVFLECVQDMDHENMFWYRQDPGLGLRLIYFSYDVKMKEKGDIPEGYSVSREKKERFSLILESASTNQTSMYLCASSWGWGSGKETQYFGPGTRLLVL.

The genes are TRBV19 and TRBJ1-6, with 8 bases aligning to TRBD1. Germline trimming cut 3 bases from V and 6 bases from J; bases unmatched to any gene: 4. Germline CDR1 and CDR2: LNHDA and SQIVND (reference sequence). The CDR3 consists of 15 residues. The CDR3 DNA reads TGTGCCAGTAGTATTCAGGGGGCCTTTAATTCACCCCTCCACTTT. This encodes CASSIQGAFNSPLHF.

The rearrangement uses TRBV29-1 and TRBJ2-5; D unresolved. Germline values: CDR1 SQVTM, CDR2 ANQGSEA. Deletions cut 0 bases from V and 4 bases from J, with 9 bases between. The CDR3 runs to 13 residues. CDR3 sequence (DNA): TGCAGCGTTGAAGATCGCGGCTTAGAGACCCAGTACTTC. The encoded protein is CSVEDRGLETQYF.

The chain links TRBV4-2 to TRBJ2-7; D possibly corresponds to TRBD1 (5 bases). The CDR3 length is 15 residues. Germline V CDR1 and CDR2: LGHNA, YNFKEQ. Trimming left V 1 base short and J 0 bases short, with 10 bases between. CDR3 amino acids: CASSQAEGVSYEQYF. In nucleotides, the CDR3 is TGTGCCAGCAGCCAAGCGGAAGGGGTCTCCTACGAGCAGTACTTC.

V is TRBV7-2 and J is TRBJ1-2; 7 nucleotides line up with TRBD1. Germline V lookup: CDR1 SGHTA, CDR2 FQGNSA. The CDR3 length is 13 residues. With 5 bases clipped from V and 6 bases from J, the junction kept 6 bases outside the gene matches. The CDR3 nucleotides read TGTGCCAGCAGCCCAGGGACAGTTGATGGCTACACCTTC. It is translated as CASSPGTVDGYTF.

The chain has TRBV6-5 and TRBJ1-1, with 10 bases matching TRBD1. The CDR3 totals 16 residues. Germline V CDR1 and CDR2: MNHEY, SVGAGI. With V trimmed by 0 bases and J by 7 bases, 8 bases remained unmatched. CDR3 DNA: TGTGCCAGCAGTTACTCTCTTTGGACAGGGGGAGATGAAGCTTTCTTT. Translated: CASSYSLWTGGDEAFF.

This clone was counted once. The chain is built from TRBV5-6 and TRBJ2-4; unclear D gene. In germline, CDR1 is SGHDT, CDR2 YYEEEE. V shed 1 base and J shed 13 bases, with 15 bases lying between them. CDR3 length equals 13 residues. The CDR3 bases are TGTGCCAGCAGCTTGAGGTCGTGGGCAGTACAGTACTTC. Protein sequence: CASSLRSWAVQYF.

CDR3 in amino acids: CASSLRFGGRNEQFF. In DNA form, the CDR3 reads TGTGCCAGCAGCTTAAGGTTTGGGGGCCGTAATGAGCAGTTCTTC. The chain combines TRBV7-2 with TRBJ2-1, with D possibly being TRBD1 (6 bases). The CDR3 runs to 15 residues. V was pared by 2 bases and J by 7 bases, with 15 bases between. Germline CDR1 and CDR2: SGHTA and FQGNSA.

As DNA, the CDR3 is TGTGCCAGCAGCTTCGACGGGACTGCCCGCGAAAAACTGTTTTTT. It is translated as CASSFDGTAREKLFF. The chain combines TRBV7-2 with TRBJ1-4, with D possibly being TRBD1 (5 bases). The CDR3 extends over 15 amino acids. The germline V and J ends were trimmed by 3 bases and 8 bases, with 16 bases remaining between them. The germline V gene has CDR1 SGHTA and CDR2 FQGNSA.

This CDR3 reads CASSFRGYSNQPQHF. The CDR3 DNA sequence: TGTGCCAGCAGCTTTCGGGGTTATAGCAATCAGCCCCAGCATTTT. The gene calls are TRBV7-8 and TRBJ1-5, with D unresolved. V was cut by 3 bases and J by 0 bases, with 9 bases left in between. Germline V gene lookup returns CDR1 SGHVS and CDR2 FQNEAQ. The length of the CDR3 is 15 residues.

The chain couples TRBV11-2 to TRBJ2-5; 7 bases align to TRBD2. Germline trimming cut 5 bases from V and 3 bases from J; bases unmatched to any gene: 9. The CDR3 totals 15 residues. Germline CDR1 SGHAT, CDR2 FQNNGV. The CDR3 sequence is CASSLASGGEETQYF. For the CDR3, the DNA is TGTGCCAGCAGCCTCGCTAGCGGAGGAGAAGAGACCCAGTACTTC. The full variable domain, with the rest looked up from reference TRBV11-2 and TRBJ2-5, is EAGVAQSPRYKIIEKRQSVAFWCNPISGHATLYWYQQILGQGPKLLIQFQNNGVVDDSQLPKDRFSAERLKGVDSTLKIQPAKLEDSAVYLCASSLASGGEETQYFGPGTRLLVL.

The J gene is TRBJ1-4, the V gene TRBV12-3 or TRBV12-4; 7 bases are shared with TRBD1. This CDR3 region has 11 residues. Trimming removed 7 bases from V and 8 bases from J; junction bases left unmatched: 1. Written as DNA, the CDR3 is TGTGCCAGCAAGGGGGCAGAAAAACTGTTTTTT. This codes for CASKGAEKLFF.

The rearrangement links TRBV11-1 to TRBJ1-3; unclear D gene. Trimming took 5 bases from V and 3 from J, leaving 11 bases between them. Looked up from germline, CDR1 is SGHAT and CDR2 is FQDESV (reference sequence). The CDR3 consists of 14 residues. The CDR3 sequence: CASSPRTRGNTIYF. The CDR3 DNA follows: TGTGCCAGCAGCCCAAGGACTCGTGGAAACACCATATATTTT.

This clone showed up just a few times. V is TRBV19 and J is TRBJ2-1; TRBD2 agrees at 12 bases. J lost 8 bases, V lost 3 bases, and 5 bases had no gene match. Germline assignment: CDR1 LNHDA and CDR2 SQIVND (reference sequence). This CDR3 is built from 15 residues. The DNA of the CDR3 is TGTGCCAGTAGTATCGGCCTAGCGGGAGGGGATGAGCAGTTCTTC. It codes for CASSIGLAGGDEQFF.

This clone was recorded once. V and J are TRBV6-4 and TRBJ2-3; no clear D gene. V was clipped by 4 bases and J by 2 bases, with 7 bases between them. CDR1 is MRHNA and CDR2 is SNTAGT in the germline V gene. The CDR3 loop spans 13 amino acids. The CDR3 DNA sequence: TGTGCCAGCAGTGGAGCCCCCACAGATACGCAGTATTTT. Translating it yields CASSGAPTDTQYF.

The chain joins TRBV7-8 to TRBJ2-1; a possible D gene is TRBD2 (6 bases). V dropped 0 bases and J dropped 8 bases, with 23 bases sitting between them. Germline assignment: CDR1 SGHVS and CDR2 FQNEAQ. The CDR3 loop spans 18 amino acids. The CDR3, as DNA: TGTGCCAGCAGCTTAGCGAAAGTAGGGCGGGGCAGGCGCGATGAGCAGTTCTTC. Amino acid sequence: CASSLAKVGRGRRDEQFF.

V and J are TRBV21-1 and TRBJ2-5; the DNA was not used to check the table's D call, TRBD1. TRBV21-1 is deemed a pseudogene. The length of the CDR3 is 15 residues. The CDR3 DNA follows: TGTGCCAGCAGGTCAATCGGGACAGGGGAAGAGACCCAGTACTTC. Its protein is CASRSIGTGEETQYF.

The DNA for the CDR3 is TGTGCCAGCAGTCCTAGGAAGACAGTTTGGACCTACGAGCAGTACGTC. Translating gives CASSPRKTVWTYEQYV. V gene TRBV28 combines with J gene TRBJ2-7; tentative D call: TRBD1 (5 bases). V was clipped by 5 bases and J by 2 bases, with 19 bases between them. CDR3 length: 16 amino acids. Per germline, CDR1 MDHEN and CDR2 SYDVKM.

The chain has TRBV2 and TRBJ1-5; D ambiguous. CDR1 SNHLY and CDR2 FYNNEI come from the germline V gene. CDR3 length: 15 residues. Between the trimmed V and J ends, which lost 2 bases and 2 bases, there was a span of 10 bases. This CDR3 is CASSEREIGNQPQHF. CDR3 sequence (DNA): TGTGCCAGCAGTGAAAGGGAGATCGGCAATCAGCCCCAGCATTTT.

The V and J genes are TRBV5-1 and TRBJ2-2; TRBD1 matches 7 bases. The V gene's germline CDR1 is SGHRS and CDR2 YFSETQ. V was pared by 1 base and J by 1 base, with 1 base of the junction left unmatched. This CDR3 comprises 15 residues. DNA for the CDR3: TGCGCCAGCAGCTTGAGGACAGGGAACACCGGGGAGCTGTTTTTT. Its translation: CASSLRTGNTGELFF. Complete variable domain (other parts from reference TRBV5-1 and TRBJ2-2): KAGVTQTPRYLIKTRGQQVTLSCSPISGHRSVSWYQQTPGQGLQFLFEYFSETQRNKGNFPGRFSGRQFSNSRSEMNVSTLELGDSALYLCASSLRTGNTGELFFGEGSRLTVL.

V and J are TRBV28 and TRBJ1-2; 12 nucleotides align to TRBD1. CDR1 and CDR2 from the germline V gene are MDHEN and SYDVKM. With V trimmed by 6 bases and J by 4 bases, 9 bases remained unmatched. The CDR3 length is 16 residues. The CDR3 bases are TGTGCCAGCAGGCCCGGGACAGGGGGCTTCGGCTATGGCTACACCTTC. This translates into CASRPGTGGFGYGYTF.

The gene calls are TRBV7-8 and TRBJ1-1; 7 bases match TRBD1. Germline trimming cut 0 bases from V and 7 bases from J; bases unmatched to any gene: 5. The length of the CDR3 is 14 residues. Germline CDR1 is SGHVS and CDR2 is FQNEAQ. The CDR3 DNA reads as TGTGCCAGCAGCTTAGCAGGGACAGCCAGTGAAGCTTTCTTT. This codes for CASSLAGTASEAFF. The complete variable domain, with remaining parts taken from reference TRBV7-8 and TRBJ1-1, reads GAGVSQSPRYKVAKRGQDVALRCDPISGHVSLFWYQQALGQGPEFLTYFQNEAQLDKSGLPSDRFFAERPEGSVSTLKIQRTQQEDSAVYLCASSLAGTASEAFFGQGTRLTVV.

This rearrangement joins TRBV19 to TRBJ1-4; D gene uncertain. Germline CDR1 reads LNHDA; CDR2 reads SQIVND (reference sequence). The CDR3 runs 13 residues. The V end lost 7 bases, the J end lost 6 bases, and 12 bases lay between the germline ends. CDR3 nucleotides: TGTGCCAGTACCCACAGTGGCCATGAAAAACTGTTTTTT. Translation gives CASTHSGHEKLFF.

The rearrangement uses TRBV29-1 and TRBJ2-7; D call uncertain. Germline CDR1 is SQVTM and CDR2 is ANQGSEA. The germline V and J ends were trimmed by 0 bases and 3 bases, with 9 bases remaining between them. The CDR3 consists of 13 residues. The CDR3 DNA sequence: TGCAGCGTTGAAGAGCCCACCTACTACGAGCAGTACTTC. This translates into CSVEEPTYYEQYF.

This chain joins TRBV11-1 and TRBJ2-7; the D is unclear. Germline-derived CDR1 and CDR2 are SGHAT and FQDESV (reference sequence). Trimming removed 1 base from V and 2 bases from J, with 12 bases in between. This CDR3 comprises 15 residues. In DNA form, the CDR3 reads TGTGCCAGCAGCTTAGTATCTACAGTGCCCTACGAGCAGTACTTC. This codes for CASSLVSTVPYEQYF.

The V call is TRBV9, the J call TRBJ1-2; D is possibly TRBD1 (6 bases). The V gene lost 3 bases and the J gene lost 4 bases, with 13 bases spanning the gap. This CDR3 is 14 amino acids long. Per the germline V gene, CDR1 is SGDLS and CDR2 is YYNGEE. CDR3 amino acids: CASSDPGGAYGYTF. The CDR3 DNA is TGTGCCAGCAGCGATCCCGGGGGGGCCTATGGCTACACCTTC.

This chain links TRBV7-2 with TRBJ1-5; 9 bases line up with TRBD1. Germline lookup yields CDR1 SGHTA and CDR2 FQGNSA. Losses at the gene ends were 6 bases for V and 7 bases for J; bases not matched to a gene: 4. The CDR3 is 13 amino acids. The CDR3 nucleotides read TGTGCCAGCAGTCCACAGGGGGCCCAGCCCCAGCATTTT. Translated: CASSPQGAQPQHF.

In its sample, this clone was seen once. V and J are TRBV3-1 (or the pseudogene TRBV3-2) and TRBJ2-5, with D possibly being TRBD2 (6 bases). In germline, CDR1 is LGHDT, CDR2 YNNKEL (reference sequence). The ends were cut back, 2 bases at V and 1 base at J, with 8 bases in the middle. The CDR3 spans 14 residues. CDR3 DNA sequence: TGTGCCAGCAGCCAACGGGGGACCCAAGAGACCCAGTACTTC. As protein: CASSQRGTQETQYF.

There are a few counts of this clone. The J gene is TRBJ2-2, the V gene TRBV7-3, with 10 bases fitting TRBD2. The CDR3 length is 16 residues. The V gene end was trimmed by 2 bases and the J gene end by 4 bases; junction bases not matched to a gene: 4. Germline V gene lookup returns CDR1 SGHTA and CDR2 FQGTGA. The CDR3 loop reads CASSLQAGGSTGELFF. The DNA of the CDR3 is TGTGCCAGCAGCTTACAAGCGGGAGGGAGCACCGGGGAGCTGTTTTTT.

The chain recombines TRBV11-1 with TRBJ2-1, with TRBD2 matching over 7 bases. CDR3 size: 14 residues. Germline V gives CDR1 SGHAT, CDR2 FQDESV (reference sequence). Germline trimming cut 2 bases from V and 10 bases from J; bases unmatched to any gene: 8. The DNA for the CDR3 is TGTGCCAGCAGCTTATGGCTAGCGGACACCGAGCAGTTCTTC. It translates to CASSLWLADTEQFF. Together with reference TRBV11-1 and TRBJ2-1, the CDR3 gives the full variable domain: EAEVAQSPRYKITEKSQAVAFWCDPISGHATLYWYRQILGQGPELLVQFQDESVVDDSQLPKDRFSAERLKGVDSTLKIQPAELGDSAMYLCASSLWLADTEQFFGPGTRLTVL.

The chain couples TRBV27 to TRBJ2-1; 10 positions agree with TRBD2. The J segment lost 4 bases and the V segment lost 5 bases, leaving 14 bases of the junction unmatched. This CDR3 region has 18 residues. The germline V gene encodes CDR1 MNHEY and CDR2 SMNVEV (reference sequence). The CDR3 sequence is CASSLLAGASPRYNEQFF. The CDR3 DNA reads as TGTGCCAGCAGTCTTCTAGCGGGAGCCTCGCCCCGTTACAATGAGCAGTTCTTC.